These 28 T cell receptor beta chains were all obtained from the same sample, sequenced in a study of identical twins. TCRdb independently ran MiXCR on the 5' RACE reads; one entry per CDR3 protein. Of approximately 700,000 distinct CDR3 sequences listed, roughly 18% were seen once; the top ten hold roughly 14%. This same sample was also taken into another study, of T cells expressing NK-cell markers.

The sequenced material came from PBMCs. These receptors originate from a woman between 18 and 29 years old in good health.

This rearrangement joins TRBV20-1 to TRBJ2-5, with 12 positions matching TRBD2. The CDR3 has 15 amino acids. Losses at the gene ends were 4 bases for V and 2 bases for J; bases not matched to a gene: 5. Looked up from germline, CDR1 is DFQATT and CDR2 is SNEGSKA (reference sequence). DNA of the CDR3: TGCAGTGCTATTATGACTAGCGGGAGTCAAGAGACCCAGTACTTC. Its protein is CSAIMTSGSQETQYF.

The sample holds a few counts of this clonotype. The V and J genes are TRBV10-3 and TRBJ2-1; 8 bases line up with TRBD2. This CDR3 region has 16 residues. With V trimmed by 7 bases and J by 0 bases, 8 bases remained unmatched. Germline CDR1 and CDR2: ENHRY and SYGVKD. CDR3 protein: CAITSLAGDSYNEQFF. The CDR3 DNA follows: TGTGCCATCACCAGCCTAGCGGGCGACTCCTACAATGAGCAGTTCTTC.

The CDR3 coding sequence is TGTGCCAGCAGTCCCGCGACGCTTAGGGGCTACGAGCAGTACTTC. It specifies CASSPATLRGYEQYF. This sequence joins TRBV12-3 or TRBV12-4 and TRBJ2-7; TRBD1 might be the D (5 bases). This CDR3 has 15 residues. Trimming shortened V by 5 bases and J by 3 bases, and 17 bases separated the two germline ends.

Only a few counts were recorded for this clonotype. V gene TRBV5-1 combines with J gene TRBJ2-1, with 11 bases matching TRBD1. The J segment lost 8 bases and the V segment lost 4 bases, leaving 8 bases of the junction unmatched. This CDR3 has 15 amino acids. Germline CDR1 reads SGHRS; CDR2 reads YFSETQ. The CDR3 loop reads CASSLRTGGIDEQFF. DNA of the CDR3: TGCGCCAGCAGCCTCCGGACAGGGGGCATAGATGAGCAGTTCTTC. Full variable domain (rest looked up from reference TRBV5-1 and TRBJ2-1): KAGVTQTPRYLIKTRGQQVTLSCSPISGHRSVSWYQQTPGQGLQFLFEYFSETQRNKGNFPGRFSGRQFSNSRSEMNVSTLELGDSALYLCASSLRTGGIDEQFFGPGTRLTVL.

There are a few counts of this clonotype. V is TRBV29-1 and J is TRBJ2-1; 8 bases map to TRBD1. The CDR3 is 16 amino acids. CDR1 and CDR2 from the germline V gene are SQVTM and ANQGSEA. J lost 6 bases, V lost 7 bases, and 17 bases had no gene match. DNA of the CDR3: TGCAGCGCCCTAAACCCGGACAGGGAGGTTGTCAATGAGCAGTTCTTC. As protein: CSALNPDREVVNEQFF.

Only a few counts were recorded for this clonotype. V and J are TRBV19 and TRBJ2-3, with TRBD2 as a possible D gene (5 bases). This CDR3 has 13 amino acids. V lost 3 bases and J lost 9, with 13 bases in between. Germline V gives CDR1 LNHDA, CDR2 SQIVND (reference sequence). The CDR3 DNA sequence: TGTGCCAGTAGTATTGGCCTTACGGGAACGCAGTATTTT. Protein: CASSIGLTGTQYF.

The genes are TRBV5-1 and TRBJ2-7, with D maybe TRBD1 (6 bases). Germline V gene sequence: CDR1 SGHRS, CDR2 YFSETQ. V dropped 1 base and J dropped 5 bases, with 13 bases sitting between them. CDR3 length equals 14 residues. CDR3 nucleotide sequence: TGCGCCAGCAGCTTGAAACAGGGTGGAAACGAGCAGTACTTC. Amino acid sequence: CASSLKQGGNEQYF. Full variable domain (remainder filled in from reference TRBV5-1 and TRBJ2-7): KAGVTQTPRYLIKTRGQQVTLSCSPISGHRSVSWYQQTPGQGLQFLFEYFSETQRNKGNFPGRFSGRQFSNSRSEMNVSTLELGDSALYLCASSLKQGGNEQYFGPGTRLTVT.

This clonotype came up many times. This sequence joins TRBV4-3 and TRBJ2-1; TRBD1 agrees at 9 bases. CDR1 and CDR2 from the germline V gene are LGHNA and YSLEER. Unmatched junction bases numbered 8, after V lost 3 bases and J lost 8 bases. The CDR3 extends over 15 amino acids. The CDR3 nucleotides read TGCGCCAGCAGCCACCGGGACAGGGAACATGATGAGCAGTTCTTC. This sequence encodes CASSHRDREHDEQFF.

This clonotype was detected only a few times. The J gene is TRBJ2-5, the V gene TRBV19; TRBD2 aligns across 10 bases. The V and J ends lost 4 bases and 2 bases, in that order; junction bases with no gene match: 4. The CDR3 totals 15 residues. Looked up from germline, CDR1 is LNHDA and CDR2 is SQIVND (reference sequence). Here the CDR3 reads CASSNRAGGQETQYF. CDR3 bases: TGTGCCAGTAGTAATCGAGCGGGGGGGCAAGAGACCCAGTACTTC.

The chain employs TRBV11-3 and TRBJ2-1; 9 bases agree with TRBD2. In germline, CDR1 is SGHNT, CDR2 YENEEA. The CDR3 runs 15 residues. The J segment lost 8 bases and the V segment lost 1 base, leaving 6 bases of the junction unmatched. Here the CDR3 reads CASSLGPSGAHEQFF. Here the CDR3 DNA reads TGTGCCAGCAGCTTAGGCCCTAGCGGGGCACATGAGCAGTTCTTC.

The V call is TRBV5-1, the J call TRBJ2-1, with 7 bases matching TRBD1. The CDR3 is 15 amino acids. Unmatched junction bases numbered 8, after V lost 0 bases and J lost 8 bases. CDR1 is SGHRS and CDR2 is YFSETQ in the germline V gene. The CDR3 spells CASSLAATGIYEQFF. The CDR3, as DNA: TGCGCCAGCAGCTTGGCCGCGACAGGGATCTATGAGCAGTTCTTC.

J is TRBJ2-3 and V is TRBV12-3 or TRBV12-4; D possibly corresponds to TRBD2 (5 bases). V dropped 3 bases and J dropped 8 bases, with 12 bases sitting between them. The CDR3 contains 13 residues. The CDR3 nucleotides are TGTGCCAGCAGTTTGGTCGTCGCGGGTACGCAGTATTTT. Translated: CASSLVVAGTQYF.

This chain joins TRBV12-3 or TRBV12-4 and TRBJ2-3; no clear D. The CDR3 length is 14 residues. V lost 7 bases to trimming and J lost 2 bases, with 13 bases between them. The CDR3 loop reads CASTLGDPTDTQYF. The CDR3 DNA follows: TGTGCCAGCACTTTGGGTGACCCCACAGATACGCAGTATTTT.

The chain has TRBV3-1 and TRBJ2-7, with D possibly TRBD2 on 6 matching bases. The CDR3 runs 13 residues. Germline-derived CDR1 and CDR2 are LGHDT and YNNKEL (reference sequence). Trimming left V 3 bases short and J 3 bases short, with 9 bases between. CDR3 coding DNA: TGTGCCAGCAGCCAGCTAGCGCTCTACGAGCAGTACTTC. Translation: CASSQLALYEQYF.

This clonotype was counted a few times. V gene TRBV12-3 or TRBV12-4 combines with J gene TRBJ1-1; D is unresolved. V lost 3 bases to trimming and J lost 4 bases, with 15 bases between them. The CDR3 consists of 15 residues. CDR3 bases: TGTGCCAGCAGTTTGGGTCCCTACGTTGTCACTGAAGCTTTCTTT. It encodes CASSLGPYVVTEAFF.

This clonotype was counted only a few times. CDR3 residues: CASSLSLDTQYF. CDR3 sequence (DNA): TGCGCCAGCAGCTTGTCCTTGGATACGCAGTATTTT. The gene calls are TRBV5-1 and TRBJ2-3; no reliable D call. The V end was cut by 1 base, the J end by 6 bases, with 6 bases between. The CDR3 extends over 12 amino acids. Germline V gene sequence: CDR1 SGHRS, CDR2 YFSETQ. The entire variable domain, with the rest obtained from reference TRBV5-1 and TRBJ2-3, is as follows: KAGVTQTPRYLIKTRGQQVTLSCSPISGHRSVSWYQQTPGQGLQFLFEYFSETQRNKGNFPGRFSGRQFSNSRSEMNVSTLELGDSALYLCASSLSLDTQYFGPGTRLTVL.

This clonotype was recorded a few times. The chain joins TRBV29-1 to TRBJ2-3; maybe TRBD1 (7 bases). Germline CDR1 and CDR2: SQVTM and ANQGSEA. V was trimmed by 4 bases and J by 0 bases, leaving 17 bases between them. The CDR3 contains 16 residues. The CDR3 DNA follows: TGCAGCGTTGGGGGGAGACAGGGACTCAGCACAGATACGCAGTATTTT. Its translation: CSVGGRQGLSTDTQYF.

The V call is TRBV20-1, the J call TRBJ1-1, with D perhaps TRBD1 (5 bases). Germline CDR1 DFQATT, CDR2 SNEGSKA (reference sequence). Trimming took 3 bases from V and 10 from J, leaving 12 bases between them. This CDR3 comprises 11 residues. The CDR3 is CSASQGLGAFF. In DNA form, the CDR3 reads TGCAGTGCTAGCCAGGGATTGGGAGCTTTCTTT.

This clonotype was detected only a few times. Its ends do not fully match the called genes, so a read error is possible. This chain links TRBV12-3 or TRBV12-4 with TRBJ2-5; D unresolved. This CDR3 region has 14 residues. CDR3 DNA sequence: TGTGCCAGCAGTCCTCGTAGGATGGTAGAGGCCCAGTACTTC. This sequence encodes CASSPRRMVEAQYF.

V is TRBV10-3 and J is TRBJ2-5; 8 bases line up with TRBD2. The CDR3 has 13 residues. Germline CDR1 and CDR2: ENHRY and SYGVKD. With V trimmed by 7 bases and J by 5 bases, 6 bases remained unmatched. The CDR3 nucleotides read TGTGCCATCACGGGAGGGCCGGGGGAGACCCAGTACTTC. It encodes CAITGGPGETQYF.

This clonotype occurred a few times. The chain uses TRBV5-6 and TRBJ2-7, with D tentatively TRBD2 (6 bases). Trimming pared 4 bases from V and 5 bases from J, leaving 13 bases between. There are 13 residues in the CDR3. Germline CDR1 is SGHDT and CDR2 is YYEEEE. The CDR3 region is CASSGGEPDEQYF. CDR3 sequence (DNA): TGTGCCAGCAGCGGCGGGGAACCTGACGAGCAGTACTTC.

This clonotype has a handful of counts. V and J are TRBV20-1 and TRBJ2-1, with 12 bases that match TRBD2. This CDR3 contains 14 residues. J lost 6 bases, V lost 2 bases, and 2 bases had no gene match. Looked up from germline, CDR1 is DFQATT and CDR2 is SNEGSKA (reference sequence). CDR3 sequence (DNA): TGCAGTGCTAGACGACTAGCGGGAGCCAATGAGCAGTTCTTC. The encoded protein is CSARRLAGANEQFF.

There are many counts of this clonotype. This rearrangement joins TRBV4-3 to TRBJ2-2; 10 bases match TRBD2. Germline V gives CDR1 LGHNA, CDR2 YSLEER. V lost 0 bases, J lost 7 bases, and 8 bases stayed unmatched. The CDR3 contains 17 residues. CDR3 in amino acids: CASSQDDLAGEFGELFF. The CDR3 bases are TGCGCCAGCAGCCAAGATGATCTAGCGGGAGAGTTCGGGGAGCTGTTTTTT.

The chain has TRBV20-1 and TRBJ2-1; the D is unclear. The CDR3 runs 12 residues. Trimming cost V 3 bases and J 6 bases, with 9 bases left between them. Germline V gene data show CDR1 as DFQATT and CDR2 as SNEGSKA (reference sequence). CDR3 nucleotide sequence: TGCAGTGCTAGTCTCGAACCCAATGAGCAGTTCTTC. As protein: CSASLEPNEQFF.

The chain links TRBV6-1 to TRBJ2-7; a weak D match, TRBD2 (6 bases). Germline-derived CDR1 and CDR2 are MNHNS and SASEGT. CDR3 length: 13 residues. V gave up 11 bases and J gave up 3 bases, with 17 bases separating them. CDR3 coding DNA: TGTGCCGGACGGGGAGGAGTGGGCTACGAGCAGTACTTC. Translated: CAGRGGVGYEQYF.

The CDR3 sequence is CASRTGTSYNEQFF. The DNA of the CDR3 is TGTGCCAGCAGGACCGGGACTAGTTATAATGAGCAGTTCTTC. The chain uses TRBV28 and TRBJ2-1, with 8 bases aligning to TRBD2. The CDR3 has 14 amino acids. After removal of 6 bases from V and 7 bases from J, the junction contained 8 bases not matched to a gene. Germline V gene sequence: CDR1 MDHEN, CDR2 SYDVKM.

J is TRBJ1-6 and V is TRBV4-3; no clear D gene. This CDR3 is 15 amino acids long. Looked up from germline, CDR1 is LGHNA and CDR2 is YSLEER. V was cut by 0 bases and J by 7 bases, with 10 bases left in between. CDR3 DNA: TGCGCCAGCAGCCAAGACGAGGGTGTGAATTCACCCCTCCACTTT. It yields the protein CASSQDEGVNSPLHF.

This clonotype appeared once. The CDR3 sequence is CSALGWGQPQHF. The CDR3 DNA follows: TGCAGTGCTCTCGGATGGGGTCAGCCCCAGCATTTT. The chain is built from TRBV20-1 and TRBJ1-5, with D unclear. Germline values: CDR1 DFQATT, CDR2 SNEGSKA (reference sequence). The ends were cut back, 5 bases at V and 6 bases at J, with 11 bases in the middle. The CDR3 is 12 amino acids.